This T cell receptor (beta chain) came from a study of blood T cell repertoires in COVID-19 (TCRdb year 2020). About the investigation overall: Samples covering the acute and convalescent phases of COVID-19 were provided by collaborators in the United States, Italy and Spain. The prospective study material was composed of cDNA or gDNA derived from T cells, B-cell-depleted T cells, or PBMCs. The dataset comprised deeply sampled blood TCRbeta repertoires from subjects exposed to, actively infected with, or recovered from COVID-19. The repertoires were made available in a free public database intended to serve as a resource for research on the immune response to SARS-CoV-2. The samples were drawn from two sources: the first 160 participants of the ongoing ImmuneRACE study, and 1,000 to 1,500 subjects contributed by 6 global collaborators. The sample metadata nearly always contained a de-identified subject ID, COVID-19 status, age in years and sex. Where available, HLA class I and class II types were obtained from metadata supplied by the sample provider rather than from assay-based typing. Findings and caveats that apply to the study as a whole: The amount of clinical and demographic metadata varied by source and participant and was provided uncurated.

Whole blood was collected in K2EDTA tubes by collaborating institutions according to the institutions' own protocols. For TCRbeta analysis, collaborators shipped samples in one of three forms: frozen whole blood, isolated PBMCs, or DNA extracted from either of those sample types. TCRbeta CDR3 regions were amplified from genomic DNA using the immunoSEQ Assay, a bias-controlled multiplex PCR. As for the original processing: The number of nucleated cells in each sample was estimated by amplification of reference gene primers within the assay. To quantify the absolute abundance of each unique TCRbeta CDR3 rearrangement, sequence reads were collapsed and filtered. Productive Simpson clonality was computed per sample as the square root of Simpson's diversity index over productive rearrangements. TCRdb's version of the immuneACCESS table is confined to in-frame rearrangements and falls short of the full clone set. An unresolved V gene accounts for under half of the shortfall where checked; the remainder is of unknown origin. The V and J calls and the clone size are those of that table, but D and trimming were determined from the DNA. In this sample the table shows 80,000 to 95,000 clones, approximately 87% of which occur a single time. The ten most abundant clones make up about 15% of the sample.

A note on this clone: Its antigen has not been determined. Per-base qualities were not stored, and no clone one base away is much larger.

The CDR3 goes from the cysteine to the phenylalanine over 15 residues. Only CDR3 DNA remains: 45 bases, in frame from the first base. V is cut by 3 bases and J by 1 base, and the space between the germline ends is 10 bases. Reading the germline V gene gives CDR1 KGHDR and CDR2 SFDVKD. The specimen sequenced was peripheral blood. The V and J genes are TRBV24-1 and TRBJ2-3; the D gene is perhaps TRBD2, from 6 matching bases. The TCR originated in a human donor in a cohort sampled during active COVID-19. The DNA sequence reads TGTGCCACCAGTGATAGTAGCGGCCGCACAGATACGCAGTATTTT. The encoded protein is CATSDSSGRTDTQYF.